The rows below give T cell receptor beta chains drawn from one sample of a study of shared clonotypes between healthy human individuals. The assay was immunoSEQ multiplex PCR, and TCRdb's table has in-frame clones only and misses some. The data contain approximately 1.5 million clones, roughly 98.5% of them seen just once; the ten biggest clones take up around 0.33%. Sample: naive CD4+ T cells sorted from blood. Every receptor here comes from a man in his thirties or forties in good health. Both conserved end residues are part of each CDR3. The D gene is left open where the match is weak. Rows give clone size only sometimes, using once, few, many, or a class for an expanded clone.

d_call,v_call,j_call,clone_size,cdr3_nt,cdr3_aa
NA,TRBV7-2,TRBJ2-2,NA,TGTGCCAGCAGCCCTAGCGCTAGCGCGAACACCGGGGAGCTGTTTTTT,CASSPSASANTGELFF
NA,TRBV2,TRBJ1-2,NA,TGTGCCAGCAGTGTAGCCAGGGACTATGGCTACACCTTC,CASSVARDYGYTF
NA,TRBV29-1,TRBJ1-1,NA,TGCAGCGTTTGGGGGGGACTTGTGAACACTGAAGCTTTCTTT,CSVWGGLVNTEAFF
TRBD1,TRBV28,TRBJ1-2,NA,TGTGCCAGCAGTTTATTAGACAGGGGCTATGGCTACACCTTC,CASSLLDRGYGYTF
NA,TRBV7-3,TRBJ2-7,NA,TGTGCCAGCAGCCCAGGCTACGAGCAGTACTTC,CASSPGYEQYF
NA,TRBV29-1,TRBJ1-1,NA,TGCAGCGTTGAATGGAGACACCAGGTACCAACTGAAGCTTTCTTT,CSVEWRHQVPTEAFF
NA,TRBV29-1,TRBJ2-6,NA,TGCAGCGTGTCCTCTGGGGCCAACGTCCTGACTTTC,CSVSSGANVLTF
TRBD1,TRBV7-9,TRBJ1-5,NA,TGTGCCAGCAGCTTAGGGACAGGGGGGAGCAATCAGCCCCAGCATTTT,CASSLGTGGSNQPQHF
NA,TRBV7-2,TRBJ1-2,NA,TGTGCCAGCAGCTTATCGACGGGGGGCTACTATGGCTACACCTTC,CASSLSTGGYYGYTF
TRBD2,TRBV7-2,TRBJ2-1,once,TGTGCCAGCAGCTTAGTGAGTAGCGGGTACCCGATACAATCGGAGCAGTTCTTC,CASSLVSSGYPIQSEQFF
NA,TRBV11-3,TRBJ2-1,NA,TGTGCCAGCAGCTTTAGGGGAAGTAGCTCCTACAATGAGCAGTTCTTC,CASSFRGSSSYNEQFF
TRBD2,TRBV5-1,TRBJ2-7,NA,TGCGCCAGCTCCCTGAGCGGGGCTTCCTACGAGCAGTACTTC,CASSLSGASYEQYF
TRBD1,TRBV6-5,TRBJ2-1,NA,TGTGCCAGCAGCCGGGACAGGCTATACAATGAGCAGTTCTTC,CASSRDRLYNEQFF
TRBD1,TRBV5-1,TRBJ2-5,NA,TGCGCCAGCAGCTTGTCGACCTCCGGGACAGGTACACAAGAGACCCAGTACTTC,CASSLSTSGTGTQETQYF
NA,TRBV7-9,TRBJ2-7,NA,TGTGCCAGCAGCCGAAGCCCGGGACACAATGCCTACGAGCAGTACTTC,CASSRSPGHNAYEQYF
TRBD1,TRBV6-1,TRBJ2-7,NA,TGTGCCAGCAATAAACAGGGGATAAGGACCTACGAGCAGTACTTC,CASNKQGIRTYEQYF
NA,TRBV29-1,TRBJ1-1,NA,TGCAGCGTTGTCGGGAAGGCCGGGAACACTGAAGCTTTCTTT,CSVVGKAGNTEAFF
NA,TRBV19,TRBJ2-1,NA,TGTGCCAGTAGTATAACTGGGGGCGAGTACAATGAGCAGTTCTTC,CASSITGGEYNEQFF
NA,TRBV27,TRBJ2-1,NA,TGTGCCAGCAGTTTAACAATCCCCTACAATGAGCAGTTCTTC,CASSLTIPYNEQFF
TRBD1,TRBV5-1,TRBJ2-7,NA,TGCGCCAGCAGCTATGGGACAGCCTACGAGCAGTACTTC,CASSYGTAYEQYF
NA,TRBV2,TRBJ2-7,once,TGTGCCAGCAGGGGGGACGGGTCCTACGAGCAGTACTTC,CASRGDGSYEQYF
NA,TRBV7-8,TRBJ2-3,NA,TGTGCCAGCAGCTTAAAAAGGGGGGCTAGAAGTCAGTCAGATACGCAGTATTTT,CASSLKRGARSQSDTQYF
NA,TRBV28,TRBJ2-7,NA,TGTGCCAGCAGTTATAATGACGGGTTCTACGAGCAGTACTTC,CASSYNDGFYEQYF
TRBD2,TRBV5-6,TRBJ2-7,NA,TGTGCCAGCAGCTCTGTAGCGGGAGGGCCCTACGAGCAGTACTTC,CASSSVAGGPYEQYF
TRBD1,TRBV6-1,TRBJ1-1,NA,TGTGCCAGCAGTGCCAGGGGGGGAAGGACTGAAGCTTTCTTT,CASSARGGRTEAFF
TRBD1,TRBV11-3,TRBJ2-3,NA,TGTGCCAGCAGCGTAAGCAGGGGGACAGATACGCAGTATTTT,CASSVSRGTDTQYF
TRBD1,TRBV18,TRBJ1-3,NA,TGTGCCAGCTCATCGACAGGGGGGGACAACACCATATATTTT,CASSSTGGDNTIYF
NA,TRBV5-6,TRBJ1-5,once,TGTGCCAGCAGCCCCGGCCTTAGCAATCAGCCCCAGCATTTT,CASSPGLSNQPQHF
TRBD1,TRBV19,TRBJ1-4,NA,TGTGCCAGTAGTTCCTCCGGGACAGGGGATGAAAAACTGTTTTTT,CASSSSGTGDEKLFF
TRBD2,TRBV15,TRBJ2-7,NA,TGTGCCACCAGCAGAGTCGGGGGGTCCTACGAGCAGTACTTC,CATSRVGGSYEQYF
TRBD2,TRBV10-1,TRBJ2-7,NA,TGCGCCAGCAGTGCTAGCGGGAGACCCGAGCAGTACTTC,CASSASGRPEQYF
TRBD2,TRBV7-3,TRBJ2-7,once,TGTGCCAGCAGCTCTAGCGGGGCTACAAGGGAGCAGTACTTC,CASSSSGATREQYF
NA,TRBV18,TRBJ1-2,NA,TGTGCCAGCTCCAACTGGGATTATGGCTACACCTTC,CASSNWDYGYTF
TRBD1,TRBV14,TRBJ1-2,NA,TGTGCCAGCAGCCAAACCCGGGACAGGCAAACCTATGGCTACACCTTC,CASSQTRDRQTYGYTF
NA,TRBV7-2,TRBJ1-5,NA,TGTGCCAGCAGCTTTAACGGGTGGAATCAGCCCCAGCATTTT,CASSFNGWNQPQHF
NA,TRBV18,TRBJ2-1,NA,TGTGCCAGCCGTGGCCCCTCGGGGTCCTACAATGAGCAGTTCTTC,CASRGPSGSYNEQFF
NA,TRBV30,TRBJ1-5,NA,TGTGCCTGGAACACAGGGATCAATCAGCCCCAGCATTTT,CAWNTGINQPQHF
NA,TRBV6-1,TRBJ1-3,once,TGTGCCAGCAGGGCAACTGGAAACACCATATATTTT,CASRATGNTIYF
TRBD2,TRBV7-9,TRBJ2-7,NA,TGTGCCAGCAGCGGCAGTCTAGGGAGGGCTTACGAGCAGTACTTC,CASSGSLGRAYEQYF
NA,TRBV19,TRBJ1-4,NA,TGTGCCAGTAGCCTGAGAAGCCTTGGCAGTGAAAAACTGTTTTTT,CASSLRSLGSEKLFF